The text below deals with one TCR beta chain. The clone's antigen remains unknown. No base quality information exists; no much larger clone differs at one position. In total, 600 or so healthy bone marrow donors made up the cohort. At the time of sampling, all cohort members were nominally healthy, though unrecorded immune exposures were likely present. The donor tested CMV seropositive and was one of the 289 seropositive cohort members. A peripheral blood sample was provided by each donor, and peripheral blood mononuclear cells were used for TCR beta sequencing. Genomic DNA was extracted from the blood cell samples with the Qiagen DNeasy Blood Extraction Kit. The data belong to a study of cytomegalovirus exposure and HLA in healthy donors (dated by TCRdb to about 2017). Notes on the research overall: An earlier analysis of about 560 of the donors reported over 250 Gb of sequence data and around 120 million unique TCR beta sequences obtained from some 200 million T cells. An early release that covered about 640 HLA-typed donors contained approximately 320 gigabases of sequencing data and some 87 million unique TCR sequences. Of the roughly 410 genotyped donors, over 80% were placed in the genetic ancestry cluster associated with self-reported Caucasian donors. The study aimed to test whether cataloging public T cell receptors could reveal signatures of past pathogen exposure. The T cell repertoires of 666 subjects were profiled by immunosequencing and related to cytomegalovirus serostatus. A separate validation cohort of 100 to 150 different subjects was used in addition to the approximately 640-subject first cohort. To predict cytomegalovirus infection status, the study brought together high-throughput TCR immunosequencing, statistical association of individual TCRs with disease status, and machine learning. A later analysis re-examined previously published TCR beta repertoires from more than 650 donors and added high-resolution HLA genotyping to investigate patterns of TCR occurrence. Rather than using new phenotypic data, the later analysis identified candidate immune exposures from TCR beta sequences and from how often those sequences occurred across donors. An earlier analysis of around 640 of the donors used high-throughput TCR beta sequencing to judge whether each TCR beta V gene segment behaved as functional or pseudogenic. Alongside the repertoire data, information on donor age, sex, ethnicity and CMV serostatus was compiled. A later genetic analysis took genome-wide SNP genotypes for about 55% of the 666 donors and used that subset as a discovery cohort. Every discovery cohort repertoire had been produced on one sequencing platform. HLA typing included class I and class II loci at four-digit resolution. The number of donors typed differed by locus, with 629-630 for A, B, C, DRB1 and DQB1, about 500 for DQA1, under 610 for DPA1, and around 430 for DPB1. Roughly five DR-DQ haplotypes were treated as single units for association and clustering because of strong linkage in the cohort. Across 300 to 400 genotyped donors of the cohort, an average of about 240,000 unique TCR beta nucleotide sequences per donor were sequenced, and approximately 19% of those sequences were non-productive.

Points the paper makes about the study in general: Only TCR beta chains were sequenced in this cohort, and the absence of alpha or paired-chain data limited detectable features. The study listed 150 to 200 TCR beta chains as associated with cytomegalovirus. An association between a missense DCLRE1C variant and V-gene and J-gene trimming of TCR beta chains was found in a later genetic analysis and replicated in an independent cohort. According to the authors, the approach could potentially be generalized to other disease states and immunological phenotypes. Most TCR sequences were seen in very few donors, while some public TCRs were found in many individuals. A group of highly shared sequence variants was considered likely to be a technical artifact of the sequencing pipeline. In a later genetic analysis, fewer N-insertions in productive TCRs were reported among donors in an Asian-associated ancestry cluster than the roughly 700-donor mean. Immune exposure information for the cohort was limited to CMV serostatus. Because counts were too low, more than 15 rarely observed V segments, including chromosome 9 orphons, were left out of the earlier analysis of 500 to 750 of the donors. Because some donors lacked HLA typing at each locus, the association tests relied only on the typed subset. A further reported finding was that TCR beta sequences accurately predicted the HLA-A and HLA-B alleles for most subjects in the first cohort. Presence/absence analyses assumed roughly uniform sequencing depth across donors, an assumption that may not hold. Because the 87-base-pair reads could not distinguish some IMGT-functional V segments, including TRBV6-2 and TRBV6-3, those segments were excluded. Broadly in line with IMGT annotations, most TCR beta V segments showed up in productive rearrangements about 87% or about 30% of the time in an earlier analysis of about 500 of the donors. Three of the identified cytomegalovirus-associated TCR beta chains were confirmed in vitro to be specific for cytomegalovirus antigens. Correlated functional status among segregating V segments might reflect linkage disequilibrium, but an unknown experimental factor could not be ruled out. In a later analysis, HLA-associated TCR beta chains showed more clonal expansion and lower generation probabilities than non-associated chains that were equally common. Specific HLA alleles were associated with 16,951 TCR beta sequences at a false discovery rate of 0.05 in a later analysis. The classifier was reported to diagnose cytomegalovirus status with high specificity and sensitivity in both the original and validation cohorts. In a later analysis, TCR association rates were found to vary across HLA loci, with the most associated TCRs seen for DRB1 alleles and the fewest for HLA-C alleles. Several of the top co-occurrence clusters appeared to be linked to parvovirus B19, influenza, CMV and Epstein-Barr virus, according to a later analysis. According to a later analysis, most CMV-associated TCR beta chains appeared to be HLA-restricted, and the HLA associations seemed to be driven largely by CMV exposure. Strong co-occurrence of HLA alleles, especially DR and DQ, made assigning TCR associations to individual alleles difficult.

CDR1 is given as SGHRS and CDR2 as YFSETQ, both from the germline V gene. V is trimmed back by 3 bases and J by 8 bases, and the junction contains 10 bases that no gene match accounts for. There are 14 amino acids in the CDR3, from cysteine to phenylalanine inclusive. Only the CDR3 DNA is retained, 42 bases long and in frame from the first base. Receptor amplification or capture employed the immunoSEQ multiplex PCR assay. For the multiplex PCR, a mixture combining 60 forward primers for TCR Vbeta segments and 13 reverse primers for TCR Jbeta segments was used. The CDR3 region of rearranged TCR beta genes was amplified from genomic DNA with a multiplex PCR assay. The amplified TCR beta libraries were sequenced on the Illumina HiSeq System as 87-base-pair reads. As for the original processing: In a later analysis, some 80 million unique TCR beta chains were counted across the roughly 700 repertoires, and around 10 million of these chains were shared by at least two donors. Raw reads were error-corrected and collapsed into unique sequences by a nearest-neighbor algorithm in which closely related sequences were merged to remove PCR and sequencing errors. Alignment of CDR3 sequences to IMGT reference sequences was used to assign V, D and J gene segments. For a sequence to be retained, a match of at least six nucleotides was required to both a V gene segment and a J gene segment. A rearrangement counted as productive if the CDR3 had no stop codons and remained in frame with V and J, and every other rearrangement counted as non-productive. CDR3 was defined according to IMGT convention as the region running from the second conserved V-encoded cysteine to the conserved J-encoded phenylalanine. In an earlier analysis of roughly 580 of the donors, sequences lacking an unambiguous match to a single V gene segment were excluded. In an earlier analysis of approximately 590 of the donors, a V segment was called functional when productive rearrangements were above 56.7%, and segregating when the standard deviation between donors exceeded 5%. A statistical classification framework was built for diagnosing cytomegalovirus status from the catalog of TCR beta chain sequences. In a later analysis, TCR nucleotide sequences were compared against IMGT/GENE-DB human TR gene sequences so that V and J genes could be assigned. The TCRdist pipeline was used in a later analysis to assign CDR3 sequences and most-parsimonious VDJ recombination scenarios. In a later analysis, every TCR beta chain was defined by the combination of its CDR3 amino acid sequence and its V-gene family, and reads without a unique V-gene family were dropped. In a later analysis, approximately 590 highly shared, low-generation-probability nucleotide sequences were removed to address suspected cross-contamination and a sequencing artifact. In a later analysis, a clonal expansion index was calculated for each public chain from normalized within-repertoire ranks of inferred template counts. In a later analysis, generation probabilities were computed with a VDJ recombination model fitted to out-of-frame rearrangements, and the resulting probabilities were checked against IGoR. A later analysis scored TCR-TCR, TCR-HLA and TCR-CMV co-occurrence with hypergeometric tests, applying a repertoire-size bias correction to TCR pairs. False discovery rates were estimated in a later analysis by permuting HLA or CMV assignments 20 times. In a later analysis, co-occurring TCRs were grouped using DBSCAN, and TCRdist sequence similarity was added for clustering within HLA-allele-positive subsets. For co-occurrence clustering, repertoires with fewer than 30,000 or more than 120,000 public chains were excluded, along with 5 or 6 repertoires with anomalous nucleotide sharing. TCRdb mirrors the immuneACCESS table, restricted to in-frame sequences. Some clones are absent from its copies; in checked studies, under half trace to an unresolved V gene, and the reason for the others is unknown. V, J and clone size are those of that table, while D and trimming were read from the DNA. This sample gives about 190,000 clones in total; approximately 70% of them show up just once. The ten largest clones represent 3% to 4% of the sample.

The sequence is built from TRBV5-1 and TRBJ1-2; 7 of the junction bases match TRBD1. The receptor was isolated from a woman in her 30s in good health and CMV-seropositive. The sample was PBMCs. The CDR3 loop reads CASSWADRQGGYTF. In nucleotides, the sequence is TGCGCCAGCAGCTGGGCCGACAGACAGGGCGGCTACACCTTC.